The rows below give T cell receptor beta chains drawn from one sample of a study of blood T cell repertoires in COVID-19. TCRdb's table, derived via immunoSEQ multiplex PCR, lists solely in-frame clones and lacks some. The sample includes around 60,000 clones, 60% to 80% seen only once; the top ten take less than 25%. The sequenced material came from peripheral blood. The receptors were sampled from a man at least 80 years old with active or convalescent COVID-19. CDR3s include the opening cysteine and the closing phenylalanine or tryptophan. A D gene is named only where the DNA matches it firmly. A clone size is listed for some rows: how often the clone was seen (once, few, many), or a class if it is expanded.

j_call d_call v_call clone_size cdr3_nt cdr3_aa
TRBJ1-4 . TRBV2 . TGTGCCAACAGAGAGGATTTGCGTTCTGATGAAAAACTGTTTTTT CANREDLRSDEKLFF
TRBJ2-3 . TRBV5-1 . TGCGCCAGCAGCTTGGCCGGAGCGCAGTATTTT CASSLAGAQYF
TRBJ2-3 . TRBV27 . TGTGCCAGCAGTTTAGCAGGGGCCACTATTACCACAGATACGCAGTATTTT CASSLAGATITTDTQYF
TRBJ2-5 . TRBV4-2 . TGTGCCAGCAGCCAAGGGGACTTCGGGGAGACCCAGTACTTC CASSQGDFGETQYF
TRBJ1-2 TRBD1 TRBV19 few TGTGCCAGCGGAGGGACAGGGGCCTATGGCTACACCTTC CASGGTGAYGYTF
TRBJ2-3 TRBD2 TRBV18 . TGTGCCAGCTCACCACCGGGACTACCTCAAGATACGCAGTATTTT CASSPPGLPQDTQYF
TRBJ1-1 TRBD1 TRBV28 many TGTGCCAGCAGTCACGCGGACAGGGGTGAAGCTTTCTTT CASSHADRGEAFF
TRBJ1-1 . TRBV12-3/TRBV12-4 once TGTGCCAGCAGTTTGGTAGGAGATGGTGAAGCTTTCTTT CASSLVGDGEAFF
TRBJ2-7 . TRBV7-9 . TGTGCCAGCAGCCCCCCCTCAGCGTACGAGCAGTACTTC CASSPPSAYEQYF
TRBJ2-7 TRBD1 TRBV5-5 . TGTGCCAGCAGCTGGTTCCCGGGACAGGGCGCCGAGCAGTACTTC CASSWFPGQGAEQYF
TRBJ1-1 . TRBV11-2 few TGTGCCAGCAGCTTGGGGCAGAACACTGAAGCTTTCTTT CASSLGQNTEAFF
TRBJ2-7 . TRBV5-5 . TGTGCCAGCAGCTTGTTTATTAGCAGGGATTCTTACGAGCAGTACTTC CASSLFISRDSYEQYF
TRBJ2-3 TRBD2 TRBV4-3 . TGCGCCAGCAGCCAAAGTGCAAGCCAAGCGGGAGTTGTAGATACGCAGTATTTT CASSQSASQAGVVDTQYF
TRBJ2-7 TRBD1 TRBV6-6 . TGTGCCAGCAGACGGGGGACAGGGTCGGACTACGAGCAGTACTTC CASRRGTGSDYEQYF
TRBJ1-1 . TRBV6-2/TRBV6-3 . TGTGCCAGCAGTCCAACTCTCGGACAGATAGTAAACACTGAAGCTTTCTTT CASSPTLGQIVNTEAFF
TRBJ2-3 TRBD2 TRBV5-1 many TGCGCCAGCAGCACTTATTCTAGCGGGGGGGCCGAGGATACGCAGTATTTT CASSTYSSGGAEDTQYF
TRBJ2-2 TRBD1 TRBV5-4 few TGTGCCAGCAGCTTGGATCGGGACAGGGGAAAATCCGGGGAGCTGTTTTTT CASSLDRDRGKSGELFF
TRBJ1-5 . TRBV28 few TGTGCCAGCAGTTCCGGACAGCTCAATCAGCCCCAGCATTTT CASSSGQLNQPQHF
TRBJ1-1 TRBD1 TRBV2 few TGTGCCAGCCGGAAGGGGGCGCGTACTGAAGCTTTCTTT CASRKGARTEAFF
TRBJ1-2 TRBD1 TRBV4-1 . TGCGCCAGCAGCCAACCGGGGACAGGAAAACTTCACTATGGCTACACCTTC CASSQPGTGKLHYGYTF
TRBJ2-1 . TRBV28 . TGTGCCAGCAGCCGCCTAGGAAATGAGCAGTTCTTC CASSRLGNEQFF
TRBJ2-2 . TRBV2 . TGTGCCAGCAGTGAAGGGGGGACACCCACTAGCGGGGAGCTGTTTTTT CASSEGGTPTSGELFF
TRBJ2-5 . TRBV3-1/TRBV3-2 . TGTGCCAGCCGGGATAGTCGGGAGACCCAGTACTTC CASRDSRETQYF
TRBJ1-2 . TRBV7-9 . TGTGCCAGCAGCTCCTATCTGGGGATTGAGGGCAACTATGGCTACACCTTC CASSSYLGIEGNYGYTF
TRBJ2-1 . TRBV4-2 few TGTGCCAGCAGCCAATCCCGGGATGAGCAGTTCTTC CASSQSRDEQFF
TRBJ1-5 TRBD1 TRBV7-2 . TGTGCCAGCCACCCGGGACAGGGTCAGCCCCAGCATTTT CASHPGQGQPQHF
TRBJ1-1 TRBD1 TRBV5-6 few TGTGCCAGCAGACCTACAGGGGGTACCACTGAAGCTTTCTTT CASRPTGGTTEAFF
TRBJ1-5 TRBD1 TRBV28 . TGTGCCAGCAGCAGCGGACAGGGGAATCAGCCCCAGCATTTT CASSSGQGNQPQHF
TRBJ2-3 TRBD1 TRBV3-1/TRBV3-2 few TGTGCCAGCAGCCAAGAAGGACAGGGGGGCACAGATACGCAGTATTTT CASSQEGQGGTDTQYF
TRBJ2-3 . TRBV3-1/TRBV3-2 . TGTGCCAGCAGCCAAGTCGGGGTACACCTTCGCACAGATACGCAGTATTTT CASSQVGVHLRTDTQYF
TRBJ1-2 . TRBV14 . TGTGCCAGCAGCCCAAGAACAGGGTGGGGCGGCTACACCTTC CASSPRTGWGGYTF
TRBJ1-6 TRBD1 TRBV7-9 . TGTGCCAGCAGCTTAAAATATCTCGGGGACAGTTATAATTCACCCCTCCACTTT CASSLKYLGDSYNSPLHF
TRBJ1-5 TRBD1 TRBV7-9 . TGTGCCAGCAGCCCGGGAGAGGCCAGGGGGAATCAGCCCCAGCATTTT CASSPGEARGNQPQHF
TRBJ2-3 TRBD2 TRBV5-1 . TGCGCCAGCAGCTTGGGTCTAGCGGGAGATGTCGATACGCAGTATTTT CASSLGLAGDVDTQYF
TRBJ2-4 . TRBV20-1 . TGCAGTGCTAGTACAACCCTAGCCAAAAACATTCAGTACTTC CSASTTLAKNIQYF
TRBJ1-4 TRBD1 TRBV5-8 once TGTGCCAGCAGCTTGGGGGACAGAGGAACTAATGAAAAACTGTTTTTT CASSLGDRGTNEKLFF
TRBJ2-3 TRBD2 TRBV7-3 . TGTGCCAGCAGCCTATATCCCGGGACTATGACTAGCACAGATACGCAGTATTTT CASSLYPGTMTSTDTQYF
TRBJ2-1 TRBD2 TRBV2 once TGTGCCAGCATTCGTCTAGCGGGGGGCCGTACTGAGCAGTTCTTC CASIRLAGGRTEQFF
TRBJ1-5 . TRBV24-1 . TGTGCCACCAGTGACCAGGATCAGCCCCAGCATTTT CATSDQDQPQHF
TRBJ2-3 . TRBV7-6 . TGTGCCAGCAGCTTAGGGGACTGGGGGACAGATACGCAGTATTTT CASSLGDWGTDTQYF
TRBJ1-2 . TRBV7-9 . TGTGCCAGCAGCGGGAGCGGTGCTCGAGGCTACACCTTC CASSGSGARGYTF
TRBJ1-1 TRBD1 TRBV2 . TGTGCCAGCAGAGTTTCAGACAGGGCTGGAACTGAAGCTTTCTTT CASRVSDRAGTEAFF
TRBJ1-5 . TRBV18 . TGTGCCAGCTCACCACGAGTTCTTAGCAATCAGCCCCAGCATTTT CASSPRVLSNQPQHF
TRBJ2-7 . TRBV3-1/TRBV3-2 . TGTGCCAGCAGCCAACCGGGACACCAATACGAGCAGTACTTC CASSQPGHQYEQYF
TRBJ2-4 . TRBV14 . TGTGCCAGCAGCCCGCGGGGTGGAGCCAAAAACATTCAGTACTTC CASSPRGGAKNIQYF
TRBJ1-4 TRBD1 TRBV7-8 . TGTGCCAGCAGCTTACCCGGAGGACAGGGGTTGGGAAAACTGTTTTTT CASSLPGGQGLGKLFF
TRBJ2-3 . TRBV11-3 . TGTGCCAGCAGCTTGGCGTATGAGGGACATATCCGCACAGATACGCAGTATTTT CASSLAYEGHIRTDTQYF
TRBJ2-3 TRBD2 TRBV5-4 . TGTGCCAGCAGCTTGTTCTTAGCGGGAGATATAGATACGCAGTATTTT CASSLFLAGDIDTQYF